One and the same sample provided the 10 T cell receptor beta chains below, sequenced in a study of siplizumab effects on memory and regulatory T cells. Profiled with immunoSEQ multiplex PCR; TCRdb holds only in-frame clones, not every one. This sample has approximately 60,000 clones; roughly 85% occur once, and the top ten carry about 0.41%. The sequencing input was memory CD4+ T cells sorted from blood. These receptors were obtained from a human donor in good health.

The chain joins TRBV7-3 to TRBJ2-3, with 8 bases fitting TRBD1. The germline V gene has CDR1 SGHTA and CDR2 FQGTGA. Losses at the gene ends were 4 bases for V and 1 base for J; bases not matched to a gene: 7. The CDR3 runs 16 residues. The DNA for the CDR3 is TGTGCCAGCAGCTCGAGTACAGGGGGTGGCACAGATACGCAGTATTTT. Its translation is CASSSSTGGGTDTQYF.

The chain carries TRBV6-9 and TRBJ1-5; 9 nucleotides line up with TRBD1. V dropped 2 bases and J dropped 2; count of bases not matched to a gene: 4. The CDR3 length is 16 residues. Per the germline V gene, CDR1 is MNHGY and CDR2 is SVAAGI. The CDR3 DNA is TGTGCCAGCAGTTATAAGGACAGGGGAGGCAATCAGCCCCAGCATTTT. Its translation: CASSYKDRGGNQPQHF.

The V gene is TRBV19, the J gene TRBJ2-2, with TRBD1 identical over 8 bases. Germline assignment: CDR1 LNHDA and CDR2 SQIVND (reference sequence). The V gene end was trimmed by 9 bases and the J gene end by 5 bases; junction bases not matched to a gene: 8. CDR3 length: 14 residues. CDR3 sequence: CASEQGDVTGELFF. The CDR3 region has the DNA TGTGCCAGCGAACAGGGGGATGTGACCGGGGAGCTGTTTTTT.

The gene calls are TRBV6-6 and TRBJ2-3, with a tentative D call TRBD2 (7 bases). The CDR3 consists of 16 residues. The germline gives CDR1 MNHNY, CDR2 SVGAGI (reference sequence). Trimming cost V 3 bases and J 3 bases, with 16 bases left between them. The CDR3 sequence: CASSYRGGAWTDTQYF. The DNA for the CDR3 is TGTGCCAGCAGTTATAGGGGGGGGGCCTGGACAGATACGCAGTATTTT.

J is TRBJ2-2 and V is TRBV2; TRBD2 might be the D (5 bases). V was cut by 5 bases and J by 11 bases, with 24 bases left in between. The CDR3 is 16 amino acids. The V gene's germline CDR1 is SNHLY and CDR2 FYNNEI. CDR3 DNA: TGTGCCAGCAGTCCCACCTACGGGTCGTCCTCGGGAGAGCTGTTTTTT. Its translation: CASSPTYGSSSGELFF.

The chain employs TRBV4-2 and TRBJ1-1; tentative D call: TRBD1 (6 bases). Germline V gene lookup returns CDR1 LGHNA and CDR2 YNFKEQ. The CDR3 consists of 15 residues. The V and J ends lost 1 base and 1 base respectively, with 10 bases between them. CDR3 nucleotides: TGTGCCAGCAGCCAAGTAGAGGGGGGGAACACTGAAGCTTTCTTT. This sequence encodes CASSQVEGGNTEAFF.

The CDR3 protein is CASSEGQGLNSPLHF. The CDR3 bases are TGTGCCAGCAGTGAAGGGCAGGGTCTTAATTCACCCCTCCACTTT. The chain couples TRBV6-1 to TRBJ1-6, with a possible D match to TRBD1 (5 bases). The CDR3 has 15 amino acids. The V end lost 1 base, the J end lost 6 bases, and 10 bases lay between the germline ends. CDR1 MNHNS and CDR2 SASEGT come from the germline V gene.

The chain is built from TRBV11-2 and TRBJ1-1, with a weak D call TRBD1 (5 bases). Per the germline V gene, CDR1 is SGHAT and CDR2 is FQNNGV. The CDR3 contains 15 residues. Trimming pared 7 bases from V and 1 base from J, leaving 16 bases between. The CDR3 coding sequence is TGTGCCAGCATAGGGACCTCTACCTCGAACACTGAAGCTTTCTTT. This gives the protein CASIGTSTSNTEAFF. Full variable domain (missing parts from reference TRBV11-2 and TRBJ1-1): EAGVAQSPRYKIIEKRQSVAFWCNPISGHATLYWYQQILGQGPKLLIQFQNNGVVDDSQLPKDRFSAERLKGVDSTLKIQPAKLEDSAVYLCASIGTSTSNTEAFFGQGTRLTVV.

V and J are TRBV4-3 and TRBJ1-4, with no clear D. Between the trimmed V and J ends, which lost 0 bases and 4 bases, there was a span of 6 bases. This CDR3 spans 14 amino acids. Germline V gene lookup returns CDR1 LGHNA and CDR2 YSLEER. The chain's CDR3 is CASSQDARNEKLFF. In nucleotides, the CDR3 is TGCGCCAGCAGCCAAGATGCCCGTAATGAAAAACTGTTTTTT.

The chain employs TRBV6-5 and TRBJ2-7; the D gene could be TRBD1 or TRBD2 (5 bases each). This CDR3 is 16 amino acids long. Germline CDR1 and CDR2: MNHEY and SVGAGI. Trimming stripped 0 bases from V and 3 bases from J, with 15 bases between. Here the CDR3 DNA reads TGTGCCAGCAGTTACTCGTCTTTGGGGACCCACTACGAGCAGTACTTC. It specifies CASSYSSLGTHYEQYF.